This TCR beta chain was retrieved from a study of a mutant IDH1 vaccine in newly diagnosed glioma. Indicated time point: baseline, week 1 (first vaccination visit). The treatment is: pre-vaccination baseline after standard-of-care therapy. Donors had new IDH1-mutant astrocytomas of WHO grade 3 or 4 (ATRX-lost). The repertoire was sequenced with immunoSEQ multiplex PCR; TCRdb's copy has only in-frame clones and lacks some. The sample yields over 25,000 clones, around nine tenths seen once. CDR3 length: 15 amino acids. Trimming took off 5 bases at V and 4 bases at J, with 17 bases between the two ends. The germline V gene encodes CDR1 SGHAT and CDR2 FQNNGV.

The source is a middle-aged woman with glioma. Specimen: PBMCs, collected from a glioma patient treated with radiotherapy, temozolomide or both. This chain joins TRBV11-2 and TRBJ1-1, with D possibly being TRBD1 (6 bases). The CDR3 DNA sequence: TGTGCCAGCAGCAACTCCGGGGGGCGCAGCACTGAAGCTTTCTTT. This sequence encodes CASSNSGGRSTEAFF.